This section outlines one TCR beta chain sequence together with its context. This clonotype appeared many times. Its recognized antigen is unknown. Base quality data are lacking; no much larger clone is found one base away. V loses 1 base, J loses 10 bases, and the germline ends lie 23 bases apart. The CDR3 sequence holds 18 residues, the cysteine and phenylalanine included. Of all the DNA, just the CDR3 is kept, 54 bases in frame from base 1. The TCR beta CDR3 regions were amplified from the RNA transcripts. For the first round of RT-PCR on the TCR CDR3, the HTBI primer set was used together with the Qiagen OneStep RT-PCR kit. Libraries were constructed in a second round of multiplex PCR, after which size selection and purification were carried out. Libraries were sequenced paired-end with 100 bp reads on an Illumina HiSeq2000. Per the authors' processing: SOAPnuke was used to process the raw data, with reads discarded if the reads contained adapters or uncalled bases, had a mean Phred below 15, or lacked an exact constant-primer or identifier match. High-quality paired reads were merged with COPE v1.2.5, and unique nucleotide sequences were defined as clonotypes. MiTCR v1.1 was used to align the clonotypes against IMGT TRBV, TRBD and TRBJ reference segments. Only V-J combinations with frequency above 0.0001, covering 99.2% of repertoires, were analysed. The TCS score was defined as the ratio of F50 (clonal expansion) to E x V (chaos), calculated using BLOSUM62-based TCRdist between CDR3 peptides within each V-J. Welch's t-statistics and random forest reduced around 510 V-J features to 10 to 15, which were used in a naive Bayes classifier (R e1071). TCRdb's own reprocessing of the public reads used fastp at Q25 and MiXCR and kept productive beta chains. Rows matching on CDR3 protein sequence are summarized as one entry with the most common DNA and genes. The V and J calls and clone size come from TCRdb's table, not from the authors' own analysis. Within this sample are around 700,000 distinct CDR3 sequences, with 18% of them counted one time only. The ten largest clones take up 16% of the sample.

The hyperthyroidism patients were between 18 and 65 years old and newly diagnosed, with a disease duration of less than 2 months. Exclusion was applied to patients with uncontrolled infections, other autoimmune diseases, pregnancy or lactation. Clinical symptoms, serum thyroxine and TRAb, thyroid ultrasound, and orbital computed tomography formed the basis for the diagnoses. For progressor patients, blood was drawn at the first diagnosis of hyperthyroidism, before any ophthalmopathy symptoms had appeared. Ficoll-Paque density gradient centrifugation was used to isolate PBMCs from about 9.4 ml of fresh peripheral blood. Progressor patients were first diagnosed with Graves' hyperthyroidism and then developed ophthalmopathy during follow-up. Total RNA was extracted using Trizol reagent, and RNA quality was assessed on an Agilent 2100 Bioanalyzer. This sample is part of a study of T cells in Graves' hyperthyroidism and ophthalmopathy (dated by TCRdb to between 2018 and 2021). Describing the broader study: Peripheral blood samples were taken at initial diagnosis, before any treatment was given. To identify TCR V-J signatures that set the groups apart, the researchers used a discovery cohort of approximately 98 patients, made up of under 45 with Graves' ophthalmopathy and 57 with stable Graves' hyperthyroidism. Prospective prediction of ophthalmopathy was tested in an independent validation cohort of 18 hyperthyroidism patients and 17 patients who later progressed to ophthalmopathy. The 100 or so discovery patients were divided at random into training and test sets in a 7:3 ratio. Thyroid tissue and blood T-cell repertoires from about six Graves' hyperthyroidism patients were also compared in the study. Following sampling, methimazole starting at 30 mg daily was given to hyperthyroidism patients, and high-dose intravenous methylprednisolone was given to ophthalmopathy patients. The paper describes TCR Vbeta CDR3 sequencing of fewer than 150 peripheral blood samples, made up of 43 ophthalmopathy patients, 70 to 75 hyperthyroidism patients and roughly 17 progressor patients. What the work shows at the level of the full study, not this receptor alone: A 13 V-J signature model separated ophthalmopathy from stable hyperthyroidism, with 87.88% sensitivity and around 84% specificity in cross-validation and 80%/75% in testing. In validation, the model predicted progression to ophthalmopathy with over 60% sensitivity and over 72% specificity, a median of 6.5 months before onset. No statistical method was used to set the sample size in advance, and investigators knew the group allocation. Most expanded thyroid clonotypes (frequency above 0.001) were also detected in blood, suggesting blood repertoires may reflect thyroid immune responses.

Recombination linked TRBV12-3 or TRBV12-4 to TRBJ1-6, with a tentative D gene TRBD1 over 6 matching bases. The TCR comes from a woman aged 45-65 years with Graves' hyperthyroidism that later progressed to Graves' ophthalmopathy. Sample: blood. The CDR3 region has the sequence CASSLEYRASLSGSPLHF. The DNA is as follows: TGTGCCAGCAGTTTAGAGTACAGGGCTTCCCTTTCTGGATCACCCCTCCACTTT.